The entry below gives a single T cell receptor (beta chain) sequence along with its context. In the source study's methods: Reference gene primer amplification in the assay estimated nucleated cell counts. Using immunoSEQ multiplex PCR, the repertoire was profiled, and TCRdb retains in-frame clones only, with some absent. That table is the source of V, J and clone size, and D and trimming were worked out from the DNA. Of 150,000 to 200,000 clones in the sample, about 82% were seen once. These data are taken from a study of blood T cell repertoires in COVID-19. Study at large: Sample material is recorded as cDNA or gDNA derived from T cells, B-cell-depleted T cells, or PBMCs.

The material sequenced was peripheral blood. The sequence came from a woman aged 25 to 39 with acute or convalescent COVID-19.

The DNA for the CDR3 is TGTGCCAGCAGTTTAAGGGGAGGGAACACTGAAGCTTTCTTT. It codes for CASSLRGGNTEAFF. The V and J genes are TRBV27 and TRBJ1-1; a weak D match, TRBD1 (5 bases). V was clipped by 2 bases and J by 1 base, with 8 bases between them. CDR1 and CDR2 from the germline V gene are MNHEY and SMNVEV (reference sequence). This CDR3 comprises 14 residues.